This TCR beta chain was retrieved from a study of shared clonotypes between healthy human individuals. Profiling relied on immunoSEQ multiplex PCR, and the TCRdb table lists in-frame clones only, not all of them. The sample lists about 520,000 clones; approximately 78% were seen once. Source material: PBMCs. The sequence was collected from a woman aged 40 to 50 in good health. Some clones in this sample may be carry-over from other donors' samples.

This CDR3 reads CASSSAGGYNEQFF. CDR3 nucleotides: TGTGCCAGCAGCTCGGCAGGAGGGTACAATGAGCAGTTCTTC. The J gene is TRBJ2-1, the V gene TRBV7-9; D possibly corresponds to TRBD2 (6 bases). The V end lost 4 bases, the J end lost 4 bases, and 11 bases lay between the germline ends. CDR3 length: 14 residues. CDR1 is SEHNR, CDR2 FQNEAQ, per germline (reference sequence).